This TCR beta chain emerged from a study of blood T cell repertoires in COVID-19. Study at large: The study drew acute and convalescent COVID-19 samples from the United States, Italy and Spain. PBMCs, B-cell-depleted T cells, or T cells provided the cDNA or gDNA that made up the material.

CDR3 length: 13 amino acids. CDR1 and CDR2 from the germline V gene are MRHNA and SNTAGT. The V end lost 4 bases, the J end lost 5 bases, and 11 bases lay between the germline ends. As handled by the study authors: Reference gene primer amplification gave nucleated cell count estimates. Sequencing was performed with immunoSEQ multiplex PCR; in TCRdb, only in-frame clones are kept and a portion is missing. V, J and clone size reflect that table, while D and trimming were determined from the DNA. The table lists around 100,000 clones, 75% to 90% of them singletons. The sequence was obtained from a man between 65 and 85 years old with acute or convalescent COVID-19. Sequencing input: peripheral blood. This chain connects TRBV6-4 to TRBJ1-2; maybe TRBD1 (5 bases). The DNA of the CDR3 is TGTGCCAGCAGTGCACAGGAAGGGTATGGCTACACCTTC. Its protein is CASSAQEGYGYTF.